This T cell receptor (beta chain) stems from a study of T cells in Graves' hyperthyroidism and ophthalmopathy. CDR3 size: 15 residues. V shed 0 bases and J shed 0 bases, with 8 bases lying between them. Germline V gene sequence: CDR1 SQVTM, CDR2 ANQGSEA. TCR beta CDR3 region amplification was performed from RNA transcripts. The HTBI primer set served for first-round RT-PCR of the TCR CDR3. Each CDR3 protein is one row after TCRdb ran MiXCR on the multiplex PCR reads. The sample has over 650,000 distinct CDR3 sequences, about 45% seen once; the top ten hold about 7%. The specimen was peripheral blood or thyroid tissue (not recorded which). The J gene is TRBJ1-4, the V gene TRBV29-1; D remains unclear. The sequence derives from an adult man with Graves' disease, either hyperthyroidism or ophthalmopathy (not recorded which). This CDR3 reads CSVEDLSATNEKLFF. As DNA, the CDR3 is TGCAGCGTTGAAGATCTCTCCGCAACTAATGAAAAACTGTTTTTT.